This record looks at one TCR beta chain sequence and its context. Its antigen remains unknown. The entry originates in a study of blood T cells in healthy people across ages. Whole-study context: About one barcoded beta molecule per two T cells was the capture yield of template switching.

Study-wide results and caveats: Whereas aged donors had fewer naive CD4+ cells, long-lived donors had more of them and higher diversity.

The V gene end was trimmed by 6 bases and the J gene end by 6 bases; junction bases not matched to a gene: 9. This CDR3 is built from 14 residues. CDR1 is DFQATT and CDR2 is SNEGSKA in the germline V gene (reference sequence). A second about 7 to 12 cycle PCR used barcoded and J-beta primers. MiXCR, run by TCRdb on the 5' RACE reads, gives a single entry per CDR3 protein. Of roughly 650,000 distinct CDR3 sequences listed, 32% are singletons. PBMCs numbering at least 6.5 million were isolated per sample. Specimen: blood. The chain couples TRBV20-1 to TRBJ2-1; TRBD2 agrees at 9 bases. The sequence was collected from a woman over 75 in good health. The CDR3 sequence is CSAVPGLARNEQFF. CDR3 nucleotides: TGCAGTGCGGTTCCGGGACTAGCCCGCAATGAGCAGTTCTTC.